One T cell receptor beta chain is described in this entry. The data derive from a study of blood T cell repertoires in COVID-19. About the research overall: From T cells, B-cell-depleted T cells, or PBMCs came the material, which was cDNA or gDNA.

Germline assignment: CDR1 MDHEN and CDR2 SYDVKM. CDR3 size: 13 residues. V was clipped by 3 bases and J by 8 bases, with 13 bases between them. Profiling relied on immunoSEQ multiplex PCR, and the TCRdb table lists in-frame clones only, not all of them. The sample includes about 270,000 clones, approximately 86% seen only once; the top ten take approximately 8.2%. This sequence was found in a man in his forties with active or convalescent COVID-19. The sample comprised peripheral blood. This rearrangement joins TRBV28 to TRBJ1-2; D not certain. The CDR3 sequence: CASSFPPLSGYTF. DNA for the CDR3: TGTGCCAGCAGTTTTCCTCCCCTCTCGGGCTACACCTTC.